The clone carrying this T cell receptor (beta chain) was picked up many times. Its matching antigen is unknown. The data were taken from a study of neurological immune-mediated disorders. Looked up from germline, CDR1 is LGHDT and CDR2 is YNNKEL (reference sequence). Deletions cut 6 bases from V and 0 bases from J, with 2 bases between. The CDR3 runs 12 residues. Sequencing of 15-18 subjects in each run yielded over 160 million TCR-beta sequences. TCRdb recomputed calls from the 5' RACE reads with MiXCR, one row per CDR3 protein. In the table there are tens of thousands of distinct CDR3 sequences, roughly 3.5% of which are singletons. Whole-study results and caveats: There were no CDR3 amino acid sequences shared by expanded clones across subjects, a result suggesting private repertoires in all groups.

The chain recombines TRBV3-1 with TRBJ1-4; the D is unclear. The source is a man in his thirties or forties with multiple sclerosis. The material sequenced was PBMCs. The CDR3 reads CASRATNEKLFF. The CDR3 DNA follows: TGTGCCAGCAGGGCAACTAATGAAAAACTGTTTTTT.